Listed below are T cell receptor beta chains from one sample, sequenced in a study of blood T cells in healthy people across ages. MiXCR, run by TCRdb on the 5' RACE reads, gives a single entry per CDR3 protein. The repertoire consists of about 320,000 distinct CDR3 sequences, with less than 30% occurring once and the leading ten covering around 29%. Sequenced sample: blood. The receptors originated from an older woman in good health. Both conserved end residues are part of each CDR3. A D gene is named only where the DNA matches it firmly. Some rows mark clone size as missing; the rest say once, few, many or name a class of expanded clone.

CDR3 DNA: TGTGCCAGCAGCCTAGCGGAGGTTGAAGAGACCCAGTACTTC
CDR3 protein: CASSLAEVEETQYF
D gene: TRBD2
clone size: few
J gene: TRBJ2-5
V gene: TRBV12-3/TRBV12-4

CDR3 DNA: TGTGCCAGCAGCTTGGAGGGGACAGGGAGCTTTACTGAAGCTTTCTTT
CDR3 protein: CASSLEGTGSFTEAFF
D gene: TRBD1
clone size: -
J gene: TRBJ1-1
V gene: TRBV5-6

CDR3 DNA: TGCAGTGCGCCTGGGACTACCTCTAACTATGGCTACACCTTC
CDR3 protein: CSAPGTTSNYGYTF
D gene: -
clone size: -
J gene: TRBJ1-2
V gene: TRBV20-1

CDR3 DNA: TGTGCCAGCAGTTTTTCCCGCCGGAACACCGGGGAGCTGTTTTTT
CDR3 protein: CASSFSRRNTGELFF
D gene: -
clone size: -
J gene: TRBJ2-2
V gene: TRBV28

CDR3 DNA: TGTGCCAGCAGCTCCCGGGCCCAGAAACAAGAGACCCAGTACTTC
CDR3 protein: CASSSRAQKQETQYF
D gene: -
clone size: -
J gene: TRBJ2-5
V gene: TRBV7-3

CDR3 DNA: TGTGCCAGCAGCCACTCTATAAGGCGGAAAAGTACCTACGAGCAGTACTTC
CDR3 protein: CASSHSIRRKSTYEQYF
D gene: -
clone size: -
J gene: TRBJ2-7
V gene: TRBV11-2

CDR3 DNA: TGCGCCAGCAGCTTGGAGGGACAGGACACCGGGGAGCTGTTTTTT
CDR3 protein: CASSLEGQDTGELFF
D gene: TRBD1
clone size: few
J gene: TRBJ2-2
V gene: TRBV5-1

CDR3 DNA: TGTGCCAGCAGTTTATTCGGGACCCCTGGGGCCAACGTCCTGACTTTC
CDR3 protein: CASSLFGTPGANVLTF
D gene: -
clone size: many
J gene: TRBJ2-6
V gene: TRBV27

CDR3 DNA: TGTGCCAGCAGCCGGGCTAGCGGGACCTACAATGAGCAGTTCTTC
CDR3 protein: CASSRASGTYNEQFF
D gene: TRBD2
clone size: -
J gene: TRBJ2-1
V gene: TRBV9

CDR3 DNA: TGTGCCAGCAGCCAAGAGAGGGGAAGAGAGACCCAGTACTTC
CDR3 protein: CASSQERGRETQYF
D gene: -
clone size: -
J gene: TRBJ2-5
V gene: TRBV14

CDR3 DNA: TGTGCCAGCAGCTTAGACGCATATACGCAGTATTTT
CDR3 protein: CASSLDAYTQYF
D gene: -
clone size: few
J gene: TRBJ2-3
V gene: TRBV7-2

CDR3 DNA: TGTGCCAGCAGCTCTCGTGGAGGGGGACGAGAGACCCAGTACTTC
CDR3 protein: CASSSRGGGRETQYF
D gene: -
clone size: -
J gene: TRBJ2-5
V gene: TRBV11-2

CDR3 DNA: TGTGCCAGCAGCTCGGACCTTGACTATGGCTACACCTTC
CDR3 protein: CASSSDLDYGYTF
D gene: -
clone size: few
J gene: TRBJ1-2
V gene: TRBV4-2

CDR3 DNA: TGTGCCAGCAGTACCGGGACTAGCGGGCTGTACAATGAGCAGTTCTTC
CDR3 protein: CASSTGTSGLYNEQFF
D gene: TRBD2
clone size: -
J gene: TRBJ2-1
V gene: TRBV28

CDR3 DNA: TGTGCCAGCAGCTTAGGACTAGCGGGAGCAGCCGAGCAGTTCTTC
CDR3 protein: CASSLGLAGAAEQFF
D gene: TRBD2
clone size: many
J gene: TRBJ2-1
V gene: TRBV7-3

CDR3 DNA: TGTGCCAGCAGCCGGATTACAGGGGTCGAGACCCAGTACTTC
CDR3 protein: CASSRITGVETQYF
D gene: TRBD1
clone size: -
J gene: TRBJ2-5
V gene: TRBV7-6

CDR3 DNA: TGTGCCAGCAGCCACCAATCTAGCGGGAGGGTATACGAGCAGTACTTC
CDR3 protein: CASSHQSSGRVYEQYF
D gene: TRBD2
clone size: once
J gene: TRBJ2-7
V gene: TRBV3-1

CDR3 DNA: TGCAGTGCTAGAGTGGGCGGGGGACCCAATGAGCAGTTCTTC
CDR3 protein: CSARVGGGPNEQFF
D gene: TRBD2
clone size: few
J gene: TRBJ2-1
V gene: TRBV20-1

CDR3 DNA: TGCAGCGTGGCCCCGGCTAACGGACACACAGATACGCAGTATTTT
CDR3 protein: CSVAPANGHTDTQYF
D gene: -
clone size: -
J gene: TRBJ2-3
V gene: TRBV29-1

CDR3 DNA: TGTGCCAGCAGCGCGGACAGATCCTACGAGCAGTACTTC
CDR3 protein: CASSADRSYEQYF
D gene: -
clone size: -
J gene: TRBJ2-7
V gene: TRBV4-2

CDR3 DNA: TGTGCCAGCACCTTACAGGGGGCGCCCCGGGAGACCCAGTACTTC
CDR3 protein: CASTLQGAPRETQYF
D gene: TRBD1
clone size: -
J gene: TRBJ2-5
V gene: TRBV5-6

CDR3 DNA: TGTGCCAGCAGCCCGGGACAGGGTCATTTCTTC
CDR3 protein: CASSPGQGHFF
D gene: TRBD1
clone size: -
J gene: TRBJ2-5
V gene: TRBV7-2

CDR3 DNA: TGCGCCAGCAGCCCCGGGACGGTCACAGATACGCAGTATTTT
CDR3 protein: CASSPGTVTDTQYF
D gene: -
clone size: -
J gene: TRBJ2-3
V gene: TRBV5-1

CDR3 DNA: TGTGCCAGCAGTAAGGCCCCGCAGGGGAACTATGGCTACACCTTC
CDR3 protein: CASSKAPQGNYGYTF
D gene: -
clone size: -
J gene: TRBJ1-2
V gene: TRBV13